This T cell receptor beta chain was recovered during a study of graft-versus-host responses after intestinal transplantation. Study overall: Multivisceral, liver-intestinal, or isolated intestinal grafts were transplanted into recipients.

The table came from immunoSEQ multiplex PCR; TCRdb's copy has only in-frame clones and leaves some out. This sample has some 40,000 clones, with roughly 91% found just once. The V end lost 3 bases, the J end lost 4 bases, and 19 bases lay between the germline ends. This CDR3 comprises 16 residues. From germline, CDR1 is SGHRS and CDR2 YFSETQ. This specimen consisted of PBMCs, obtained almost 270 days after transplant. This chain joins TRBV5-1 and TRBJ2-5, with D uncertain. The receptor's source is a human patient who received an intestinal transplant, so some T cells may come from the graft donor. The CDR3 loop is CASSSHITASGETQYF. In nucleotides, the CDR3 is TGCGCCAGCAGCTCTCATATAACAGCCTCGGGAGAGACCCAGTACTTC.